A single T cell receptor beta chain is shown here with its context. Its antigen is undetermined. The CDR3 has 14 amino acids. Germline V CDR1 and CDR2: KGHSH, LQKENI. V gave up 3 bases and J gave up 4 bases; unmatched junction bases: 4. Data came from immunoSEQ multiplex PCR; TCRdb stores just in-frame clones and leaves some out. The sample carries 30,000 to 45,000 clones, roughly 70% recorded once. The data were taken from a study of vaccination effects on CD4 cells after COVID-19. ViraFEST used viral peptide pools to expand antigen-specific CD4+ T cells before sequencing. Investigators separated out CD4+ T cells once about eleven days of culture had passed. People in the vaccine group had not been infected with SARS-CoV-2 before, and their nucleocapsid antibodies were negative. Each well held some 2 million PBMC cultured with around 10 ug/ml peptides and about 10 IU/ml IL-2.

This receptor was identified in a human donor who received a COVID-19 vaccine. This chain uses TRBV18 with TRBJ2-7, with 9 bases fitting TRBD1. This specimen was CD4+ T cells from PBMCs cultured with SARS-CoV-2 spike peptides, taken before COVID-19 vaccination. The CDR3: CASSPLTGGYEQYF. For the CDR3, the DNA is TGTGCCAGCTCACCTTTGACAGGGGGGTACGAGCAGTACTTC.